This T cell receptor (beta chain) was obtained from a study of shared clonotypes between healthy human individuals (TCRdb year 2020). Study-level background: Three men and a couple of women, aged 18 to 49 years, made up the cohort. For each donor, CD4 naive and CD4 memory were each given three plates, CD8 naive was given two plates, and CD8 memory was given one plate. The study deeply sequenced blood TCR repertoires of five healthy adults to estimate repertoire size and the extent of clonotype sharing between individuals. To increase sequencing depth and limit assay-specific biases, different laboratories used diverse techniques to prepare libraries and sequence TCR repertoires. Between about 0.94 and 8.9 billion PBMCs per donor were obtained by leukapheresis.

The germline V end is reduced by 4 bases and the J end by 0 bases; junction bases left unmatched: 5. Including the terminal cysteine and phenylalanine, the CDR3 comprises 16 residues. The DNA shown is the 48-base CDR3, in frame from base 1. The germline V gene encodes CDR1 SGHDT and CDR2 YYEEEE. The donors were healthy, HIV-negative adults with no recently reported acute infections or vaccinations. All donors were Caucasian adults living in Nashville, Tennessee, USA. CD4+ T cells were enriched by magnetic negative selection, after which naive cells were positively selected on CD45RA and the negative fraction was taken as the memory subset. Blood was collected by leukapheresis, and PBMCs were isolated by Ficoll-Histopaque density gradient centrifugation and then cryopreserved in liquid nitrogen vapor phase. Purity and quantity of every magnetically sorted T cell population were checked by analytical flow cytometry. From each sorted fraction, genomic DNA was isolated and quantified by UV absorbance on a Nanodrop 2000c.

A note on this clone: Its antigen remains undetermined. No base quality information exists; no much larger clone differs at one position.

Study-wide findings and limitations: The small number of donors limited the genetic and exposure-history diversity represented. Even with the large sequencing depth, rarefaction of the sorted-subset datasets indicated that sequencing was incomplete. Pairwise subsampling led to the expectation that sequencing depth would affect the degree of clonotype sharing among donors. Around 5% of naive CD4, approximately 3.7% of naive CD8, 2% to 2.5% of memory CD4, and approximately 0.39% of memory CD8 clonotypes were shared across a few donors. Only blood was sampled, and tissue TCR repertoires likely differ from those in blood. Estimated clonotype richness was generally larger for naive than for memory subsets. Clonotypes shared by all four sorted-subset donors showed higher generation probabilities than non-shared clonotypes.

TCR CDR3 regions were amplified from genomic DNA by multiplex PCR using the deep immunoSEQ assay. For each cell subset, the extracted genomic DNA was distributed evenly across all wells of several immunoSEQ 96-well plates, and each plate served as one replicate. For sorted subsets, around 200 ng genomic DNA, equal to 25,000 to 35,000 T cell genomes, was loaded into each replicate PCR. Purified libraries were measured with a Qubit 3.0 fluorometer, size-checked on a Bioanalyzer 2100, and measured again with the KAPA Library Quantification kit. Every immunoSEQ 96-well plate was sequenced on a dedicated single-read 150-cycle Illumina NextSeq 550 flow cell. As for the authors' bioinformatics: Because the immunoSEQ output held only junctional sequences and lacked quality scores, the filtering could not match the filtering applied to full-length reads. To assign V/J genes and CDR3, sequences were annotated against IMGT germline references using PyIR, a Python wrapper for IgBLAST v1.9. Reads were filtered out if the reads had weak V/J assignments (E-value above 1e-6), no CDR3, stop codons, out-of-frame junctions, or ambiguous translated residues. V3J clonotypes were defined as sequences sharing the same inferred V gene, J gene, and CDR3 amino acid sequence. To compute the percentage overlap between repertoires, the number of shared unique clonotypes was divided by the size of the smaller repertoire. Richness of each repertoire was evaluated using RTK rarefaction, the Chao1 estimator, and Recon v2.1 estimates of unobserved clonotypes. OLGA was used to compute generation probabilities for all TCRbeta clonotypes that the gDNA method yielded from a handful of donors. Sourced from immuneACCESS, this table was stored by TCRdb with only in-frame sequences that have V and J called. A share of the clones is absent; for the studies checked, an unresolved V gene accounts for under half, and the remainder has no known explanation. That table is the source of V, J and clone size, and D and trimming were worked out from the DNA. The sample data list about a million clones, and roughly 72% of these were observed just once. The top ten constitute around 1.4% of the sample.

The material sequenced was memory CD4+ T cells sorted from blood. Explained via the paper, the cell subset or site label denotes: CD45RA-negative fraction. The source of this sequence is a man aged 18 to 35 in good health. The rearrangement combines TRBV5-6 with TRBJ2-3; the central 10 bases match TRBD2. Here the CDR3 is given as CASSRLLAGSTDTQYF. Read as DNA, the sequence is TGTGCCAGCAGCCGCCTACTAGCGGGAAGCACAGATACGCAGTATTTT. Here the CDR3 is joined to the reference TRBV5-6 and TRBJ2-3 genes, and the full variable domain is: DAGVTQSPTHLIKTRGQQVTLRCSPKSGHDTVSWYQQALGQGPQFIFQYYEEEERQRGNFPDRFSGHQFPNYSSELNVNALLLGDSALYLCASSRLLAGSTDTQYFGPGTRLTVL.